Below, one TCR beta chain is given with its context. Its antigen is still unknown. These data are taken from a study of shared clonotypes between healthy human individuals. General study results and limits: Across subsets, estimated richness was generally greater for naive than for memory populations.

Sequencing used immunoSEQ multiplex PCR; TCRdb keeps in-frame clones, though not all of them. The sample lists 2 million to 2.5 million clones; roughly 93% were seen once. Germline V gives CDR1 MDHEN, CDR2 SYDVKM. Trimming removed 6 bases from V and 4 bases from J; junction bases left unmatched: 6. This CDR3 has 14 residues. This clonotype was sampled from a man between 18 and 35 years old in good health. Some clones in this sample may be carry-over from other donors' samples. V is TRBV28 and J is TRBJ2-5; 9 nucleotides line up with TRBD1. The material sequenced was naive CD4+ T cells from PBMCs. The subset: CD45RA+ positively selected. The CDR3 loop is CASSRDRGGETQYF. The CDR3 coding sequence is TGTGCCAGCAGCCGAGACAGGGGGGGAGAGACCCAGTACTTC.